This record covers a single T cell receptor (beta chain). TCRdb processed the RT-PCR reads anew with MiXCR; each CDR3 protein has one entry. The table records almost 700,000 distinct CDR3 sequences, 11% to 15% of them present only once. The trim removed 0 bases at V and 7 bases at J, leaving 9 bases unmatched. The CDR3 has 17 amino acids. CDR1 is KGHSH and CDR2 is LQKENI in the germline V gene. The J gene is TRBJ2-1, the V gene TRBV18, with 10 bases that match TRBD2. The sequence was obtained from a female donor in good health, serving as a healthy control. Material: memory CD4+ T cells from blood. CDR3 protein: CASSPPGLAGVENEQFF. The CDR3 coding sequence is TGTGCCAGCTCACCACCCGGTCTAGCGGGAGTGGAGAATGAGCAGTTCTTC.